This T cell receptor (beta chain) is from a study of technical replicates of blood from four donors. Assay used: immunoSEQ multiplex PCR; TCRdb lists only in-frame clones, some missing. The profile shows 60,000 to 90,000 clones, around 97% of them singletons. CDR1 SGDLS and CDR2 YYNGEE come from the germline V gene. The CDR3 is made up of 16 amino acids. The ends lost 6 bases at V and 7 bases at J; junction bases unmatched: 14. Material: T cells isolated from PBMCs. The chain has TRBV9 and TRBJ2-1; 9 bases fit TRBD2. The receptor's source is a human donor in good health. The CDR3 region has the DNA TGTGCCAGCACCTCCCATCTAGCGGGGCCTCGTAATGAGCAGTTCTTC. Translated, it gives CASTSHLAGPRNEQFF.